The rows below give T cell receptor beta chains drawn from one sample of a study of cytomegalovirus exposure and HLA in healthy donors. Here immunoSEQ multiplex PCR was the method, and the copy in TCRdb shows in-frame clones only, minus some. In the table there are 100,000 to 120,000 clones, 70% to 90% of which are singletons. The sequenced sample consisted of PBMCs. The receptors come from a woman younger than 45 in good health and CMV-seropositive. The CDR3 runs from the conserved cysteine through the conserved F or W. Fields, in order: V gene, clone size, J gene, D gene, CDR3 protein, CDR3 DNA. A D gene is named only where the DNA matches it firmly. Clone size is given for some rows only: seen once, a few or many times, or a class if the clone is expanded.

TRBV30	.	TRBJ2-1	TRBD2	CAWDPAGRYNEQFF	TGTGCCTGGGACCCAGCGGGAAGGTACAATGAGCAGTTCTTC
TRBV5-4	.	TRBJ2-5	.	CASSLESRQETQYF	TGTGCCAGCAGCTTGGAATCCAGACAAGAGACCCAGTACTTC
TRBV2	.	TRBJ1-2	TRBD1	CASRPGQGEYVYGYTF	TGTGCCAGCAGACCGGGACAGGGGGAATATGTCTATGGCTACACCTTC
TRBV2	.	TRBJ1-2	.	CASSEGQLRGYTF	TGTGCCAGCAGTGAAGGACAGCTTCGGGGCTACACCTTC
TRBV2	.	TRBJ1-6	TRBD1	CASSVLGQDNSPLHF	TGTGCCAGCAGTGTTCTTGGACAGGACAATTCACCCCTCCACTTT
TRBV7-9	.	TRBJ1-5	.	CASSSGNQPQHF	TGTGCCAGCAGCTCGGGCAATCAGCCCCAGCATTTT
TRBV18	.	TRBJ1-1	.	CASSPRTLQGTEAFF	TGTGCCAGCTCACCACGGACTCTTCAGGGGACTGAAGCTTTCTTT
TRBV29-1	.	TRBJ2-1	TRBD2	CSLRRLAGRSGEQFF	TGCAGCCTGAGGAGACTAGCGGGACGATCTGGTGAGCAGTTCTTC
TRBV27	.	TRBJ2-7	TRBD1	CASSRPGTGNEQYF	TGTGCCAGCAGCCGACCCGGGACAGGGAACGAGCAGTACTTC
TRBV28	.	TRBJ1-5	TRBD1	CASSSPTGGGYQPQHF	TGTGCCAGCAGTTCTCCTACAGGGGGCGGATATCAGCCCCAGCATTTT
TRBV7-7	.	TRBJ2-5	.	CASSFGRRETQYF	TGTGCCAGCAGCTTCGGGAGAAGGGAGACCCAGTACTTC
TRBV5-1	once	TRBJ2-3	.	CASSLVAPRGTDTQYF	TGCGCCAGCAGCTTGGTAGCGCCTAGGGGCACAGATACGCAGTATTTT
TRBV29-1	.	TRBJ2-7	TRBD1	CSVEGLPGTGDSYEQYF	TGCAGCGTTGAAGGTCTACCTGGGACAGGCGATTCCTACGAGCAGTACTTC